This entry describes one T cell receptor (beta chain). What it recognizes is unknown. This specimen comes from a study of shared clonotypes between healthy human individuals. Study conclusions and caveats: Researchers found naive subsets generally carried larger estimated richness than memory subsets. Since donors were few, the genetic and exposure-history diversity represented was limited.

CDR1 and CDR2 from the germline V gene are SQVTM and ANQGSEA. With 6 bases clipped from V and 7 bases from J, the junction kept 6 bases outside the gene matches. This CDR3 spans 13 amino acids. Here immunoSEQ multiplex PCR was the method, and the copy in TCRdb shows in-frame clones only, minus some. The sample records about 1.5 million clones, 95% to 99% being singletons. The receptor was isolated from a man aged 25 to 40 in good health. The sequenced material came from naive CD4+ T cells sorted from blood. Noted subset: CD45RA+ positively selected. The rearrangement uses TRBV29-1 and TRBJ2-1, with TRBD2 matching over 10 bases. The CDR3: CSVWTSGRNEQFF. CDR3 bases: TGCAGCGTCTGGACTAGCGGTAGGAATGAGCAGTTCTTC.